This TCR beta chain was recorded in a study of blood T cells in healthy people across ages. Study information: About one barcoded beta molecule per two T cells was the capture yield of template switching.

This clonotype was observed a few times. Its antigen is as yet unknown. For the second PCR, which ran for 7 to 11 cycles, a sample-barcoded 5' primer and a J-beta primer mix were used. TCRdb recomputed calls from the 5' RACE reads with MiXCR, one row per CDR3 protein. Seen here are hundreds of thousands of distinct CDR3 sequences, 56% observed once, and the top ten hold more than 25%. The CDR3 length is 14 residues. Germline loops: CDR1 MDHEN, CDR2 SYDVKM. V dropped 6 bases and J dropped 5 bases, with 13 bases sitting between them. Overall study findings and caveats: The diversity estimates, figures obtained from one million T cells, were considered underestimates. Age showed a roughly linear inverse relationship with TCR beta diversity per million T cells. The study could not conclusively compare naive and antigen-experienced cells, given its unsorted PBMCs.

Sequenced material: blood. The source of this sequence is a man aged 40-50 years in good health. V usage is TRBV28 and J usage is TRBJ1-4; D unresolved. CDR3 region: CASSPGGLNEKLFF. In DNA, the CDR3 is TGTGCCAGCAGCCCGGGAGGGTTGAATGAAAAACTGTTTTTT. The full variable domain, its missing parts supplied by reference TRBV28 and TRBJ1-4, is DVKVTQSSRYLVKRTGEKVFLECVQDMDHENMFWYRQDPGLGLRLIYFSYDVKMKEKGDIPEGYSVSREKKERFSLILESASTNQTSMYLCASSPGGLNEKLFFGSGTQLSVL.